This T cell receptor beta chain was observed in a study of T cell repertoires in cytomegalovirus infection. Across the whole study: Matching HLA type and CMV infection were both indicated by public TCR beta signatures. Study observations and caveats: Public TCR beta family frequency separated CMV-and-HLA carriers, including in an independent cohort.

This clonotype turned up a few times. Its antigen is not known. TCRdb re-analysed the reads in MiXCR, keeping a single row per CDR3 protein. Among about 770,000 distinct CDR3 sequences, just under 30% were seen once, and the ten largest hold less than 15%. V was shortened by 4 bases and J by 5 bases, with 14 bases between the two germline ends. CDR1 and CDR2 (germline): SEHNR, FQNEAQ (reference sequence). The CDR3 has 14 residues. The specimen was cultured CD8+ T cells from PBMCs, collected from culture after CMV antigen stimulation. The origin of this receptor is a human donor in good health (CMV status not recorded). Some clones in this sample may be carry-over from other donors' samples. The chain recombines TRBV7-9 with TRBJ2-5; D possibly corresponds to TRBD1 (5 bases). DNA of the CDR3: TGTGCCAGCAGCTGGGCGGCGGACACGGAGACCCAGTACTTC. Translation: CASSWAADTETQYF.